Detailed here is one T cell receptor beta chain. This sample was included in a study of blood T cell repertoires in COVID-19. V shed 4 bases and J shed 9 bases, with 23 bases lying between them. The CDR3 runs to 17 residues. Per germline, CDR1 SGDLS and CDR2 YYNGEE. Clones were read by immunoSEQ multiplex PCR, and TCRdb kept only the in-frame ones, dropping some. Here the sample spans fewer than 350,000 clones, 89% being singletons. Cohort 3 recovered donors had two negative PCRs, clearance, or symptom resolution. The sequenced sample consisted of PBMCs or T cells enriched from blood (not recorded which). The chain joins TRBV9 to TRBJ1-6; tentative D call: TRBD1 (5 bases). The origin of this receptor is a woman in her 40s who had recovered from COVID-19. The CDR3 DNA is TGTGCCAGCAGCCCCGAGCCTAGGGGCACCAGGTCTTCACCCCTCCACTTT. It translates to CASSPEPRGTRSSPLHF.